This entry lists 27 T cell receptor beta chains sequenced from one sample in a study of human T cells and chemical hapten exposure. TCRdb re-called the RACE reads through MiXCR, storing one row per CDR3 protein. The data show roughly 260,000 distinct CDR3 sequences, around 9.3% seen once. As for time point: pre-sensitization, week 0. Stated treatment: therapeutic diphenylcyclopropenone sensitization with weekly scalp DPC. The sample here was whole blood, taken in connection with sensitization to the hapten diphenylcyclopropenone (DPC). These TCRs come from a woman aged 40-49 years with alopecia areata. Some clones in this sample may be carry-over from other donors' samples.

The V gene is TRBV11-2, the J gene TRBJ1-5, with D possibly TRBD1 on 5 matching bases. The ends were cut back, 5 bases at V and 4 bases at J, with 9 bases in the middle. This CDR3 spans 13 amino acids. The germline V gene has CDR1 SGHAT and CDR2 FQNNGV. CDR3 coding DNA: TGTGCCAGCAGCGAGGGACGAAATCAGCCCCAGCATTTT. Amino acids: CASSEGRNQPQHF.

V and J are TRBV27 and TRBJ1-5, with D maybe TRBD1 (6 bases). This CDR3 region has 15 residues. Per germline, CDR1 MNHEY and CDR2 SMNVEV (reference sequence). Trimming shortened V by 10 bases and J by 5 bases, and 21 bases separated the two germline ends. The CDR3 here is CANFSKGRGHQPQHF. CDR3 sequence (DNA): TGTGCCAACTTTTCCAAGGGCAGGGGCCATCAGCCCCAGCATTTT.

This clonotype was detected a few times. The chain recombines TRBV6-5 with TRBJ2-1, with D hard to call. Trimming took off 0 bases at V and 8 bases at J, with 14 bases between the two ends. The V gene's germline CDR1 is MNHEY and CDR2 SVGAGI. The CDR3 contains 15 residues. Written as DNA, the CDR3 is TGTGCCAGCAGTTACTCGCCGGCCCCCAAGGATGAGCAGTTCTTC. It specifies CASSYSPAPKDEQFF.

CDR3 DNA sequence: TGCAGCGTTCCTAGCAGCGCGAACACCGGGGAGCTGTTTTTT. Translated: CSVPSSANTGELFF. This rearrangement joins TRBV29-1 to TRBJ2-2; a weak D match, TRBD2 (5 bases). The CDR3 is 14 amino acids. Germline values: CDR1 SQVTM, CDR2 ANQGSEA. Trimming removed 5 bases from V and 0 bases from J, with 10 bases in between.

The chain links TRBV7-8 to TRBJ2-7; TRBD1 might be the D (5 bases). The CDR3 spans 16 residues. The germline gives CDR1 SGHVS, CDR2 FQNEAQ. V gave up 3 bases and J gave up 3 bases, with 18 bases separating them. The CDR3 loop reads CASSLARGVRDYEQYF. DNA of the CDR3: TGTGCCAGCAGCTTGGCCCGAGGTGTCAGGGACTACGAGCAGTACTTC.

The genes are TRBV29-1 and TRBJ2-3; D not resolved. Germline CDR1 SQVTM, CDR2 ANQGSEA. V was cut by 8 bases and J by 0 bases, with 15 bases left in between. The CDR3 runs 14 residues. CDR3 sequence (DNA): TGCAGCAGCCGACCGTCTCGCAGCACAGATACGCAGTATTTT. It codes for CSSRPSRSTDTQYF.

The chain recombines TRBV5-1 with TRBJ2-3, with D perhaps matching TRBD2 (6 bases). CDR3 length equals 17 residues. With 0 bases removed from V and 0 bases from J, the gap between germline ends came to 14 bases. Germline CDR1 and CDR2: SGHRS and YFSETQ. The CDR3 loop reads CASSLGGPGTSTDTQYF. DNA of the CDR3: TGCGCCAGCAGCTTGGGGGGACCCGGGACTAGCACAGATACGCAGTATTTT.

This clonotype was seen repeatedly, ten times or more. The chain employs TRBV6-5 and TRBJ2-3, with D perhaps matching TRBD2 (5 bases). The CDR3 consists of 11 residues. The germline V gene encodes CDR1 MNHEY and CDR2 SVGAGI. V was clipped by 7 bases and J by 4 bases, with 6 bases between them. The CDR3 protein is CASTRADTQYF. The CDR3, as DNA: TGTGCCAGCACGAGGGCAGATACGCAGTATTTT.

This clonotype was detected ten times or more. The CDR3: CASSFGVNTGELFF. DNA for the CDR3: TGTGCCAGCAGTTTCGGGGTGAACACCGGGGAGCTGTTTTTT. The chain joins TRBV12-3 or TRBV12-4 to TRBJ2-2; tentative D call: TRBD2 (5 bases). V lost 3 bases, J lost 1 base, and 6 bases lay in between. The CDR3 consists of 14 residues.

This clonotype was seen more than once but under ten times. The V call is TRBV4-2, the J call TRBJ2-5; D call uncertain. Trimming removed 0 bases at V and 5 bases at J, with 4 bases between. Germline loops: CDR1 LGHNA, CDR2 YNFKEQ. The length of the CDR3 is 12 residues. The CDR3 coding sequence is TGTGCCAGCAGCCAAGATTATGAGACCCAGTACTTC. As protein: CASSQDYETQYF.

The chain uses TRBV19 and TRBJ2-3; 7 bases fit TRBD2. The V and J ends lost 3 bases and 7 bases, in that order; junction bases with no gene match: 7. This CDR3 has 14 amino acids. Germline V gene lookup returns CDR1 LNHDA and CDR2 SQIVND (reference sequence). CDR3: CASSMGGSRNTQYF. CDR3 nucleotide sequence: TGTGCCAGTAGTATGGGCGGGAGTCGGAATACGCAGTATTTT.

This clonotype has more than one count but fewer than ten. The V gene is TRBV28, the J gene TRBJ2-2; 14 bases are a match to TRBD2. Germline-derived CDR1 and CDR2 are MDHEN and SYDVKM. This CDR3 has 17 residues. The V and J ends lost 3 bases and 7 bases, in that order; junction bases with no gene match: 7. In DNA, the CDR3 is TGTGCCAGCAGTTTCCCGGGGACTAGCGGGAGTGTCGGGGAGCTGTTTTTT. Encoded protein: CASSFPGTSGSVGELFF.

The rearrangement uses TRBV5-1 and TRBJ2-5, with a tentative D call TRBD1 (6 bases). Germline CDR1 reads SGHRS; CDR2 reads YFSETQ. There are 14 residues in the CDR3. Between the trimmed V and J ends, which lost 7 bases and 1 base, there was a span of 14 bases. The CDR3 loop is CASGFGQPQETQYF. DNA for the CDR3: TGCGCCAGCGGGTTCGGACAGCCCCAAGAGACCCAGTACTTC.

The chain recombines TRBV7-2 with TRBJ2-1, with TRBD1 as a possible D gene (6 bases). Germline CDR1 and CDR2: SGHTA and FQGNSA. V lost 5 bases, J lost 4 bases, and 15 bases lay in between. The CDR3 covers 15 residues. DNA of the CDR3: TGTGCCAGCAGCAGCGAGGGACAAGAATACAATGAGCAGTTCTTC. Protein product: CASSSEGQEYNEQFF.

About this clonotype: A read error may account for a junction end that differs from germline. The chain recombines TRBV6-2 or TRBV6-3 with TRBJ2-1, with 7 bases lining up with TRBD1. The CDR3 sequence is 15 residues long. Per germline, CDR1 MNHEY and CDR2 SVGEGT. The CDR3 is CASSYAGTAHNERFF. CDR3 in DNA: TGTGCCAGCAGTTACGCTGGGACAGCCCACAATGAGCGGTTCTTC.

This clonotype was observed a few times. The chain links TRBV4-1 to TRBJ2-5, with D hard to call. CDR1 MGHRA and CDR2 YSYEKL come from the germline V gene. The CDR3 totals 12 residues. V was shortened by 2 bases and J by 5 bases, with 6 bases between the two germline ends. For the CDR3, the DNA is TGCGCCAGCAGCCAACAAGGGGAGACCCAGTACTTC. Its translation is CASSQQGETQYF.

In this sample, this clonotype turned up many times. The chain combines TRBV7-3 with TRBJ2-1; D remains unclear. The germline CDR1 and CDR2 sequences are SGHTA and FQGTGA. The V and J ends lost 1 base and 9 bases respectively, with 7 bases between them. The CDR3 consists of 12 residues. The DNA for the CDR3 is TGTGCCAGCAGCTTAAACGCCGCTGAGCAGTTCTTC. As protein: CASSLNAAEQFF.

The chain's CDR3 is CASSYSTSGKETQYF. CDR3 sequence (DNA): TGTGCCAGCAGTTATTCGACTAGCGGAAAAGAGACCCAGTACTTC. The chain links TRBV6-2 or TRBV6-3 to TRBJ2-5; 9 bases are shared with TRBD2. Trimming cost V 3 bases and J 3 bases; bases outside gene matches: 5. The CDR3 extends over 15 amino acids. Germline CDR1 is MNHEY and CDR2 is SVGEGT.

This clonotype was detected only a few times. The chain uses TRBV9 and TRBJ2-3; possible D gene TRBD2, 6 bases. Trimming took off 2 bases at V and 2 bases at J, with 9 bases between the two ends. Germline CDR1 and CDR2: SGDLS and YYNGEE. The CDR3 loop spans 14 amino acids. For the CDR3, the DNA is TGTGCCAGCAGCGTGTGGGGGGTCACAGATACGCAGTATTTT. Translated, it gives CASSVWGVTDTQYF.

The gene calls are TRBV7-2 and TRBJ2-5, with unresolved D. Germline CDR1 SGHTA, CDR2 FQGNSA. With 5 bases removed from V and 5 bases from J, the gap between germline ends came to 12 bases. The CDR3 length is 13 residues. The DNA of the CDR3 is TGTGCCAGCAGCGTCGGCGTCGTCGAGACCCAGTACTTC. Protein sequence: CASSVGVVETQYF.

This clonotype came up a few times. The rearrangement uses TRBV6-5 and TRBJ2-7, with 7 bases that match TRBD2. This CDR3 is built from 15 residues. Losses at the gene ends were 6 bases for V and 0 bases for J; bases not matched to a gene: 8. Looked up from germline, CDR1 is MNHEY and CDR2 is SVGAGI. The CDR3 bases are TGTGCCAGCAGCCCTATGCGGGGGAGCTCCTACGAGCAGTACTTC. Amino acid sequence: CASSPMRGSSYEQYF.

CDR3 residues: CASTTWSQATSTDTQYF. DNA for the CDR3: TGTGCCAGCACCACATGGTCGCAGGCTACTAGCACAGATACGCAGTATTTT. This chain joins TRBV6-5 and TRBJ2-3; no clear D gene. Trimming removed 7 bases at V and 0 bases at J, with 20 bases between. The CDR3 runs 17 residues. Germline V gene lookup returns CDR1 MNHEY and CDR2 SVGAGI.

The V and J genes are TRBV20-1 and TRBJ2-1, with D possibly being TRBD2 (6 bases). From germline, CDR1 is DFQATT and CDR2 SNEGSKA (reference sequence). The CDR3 runs 14 residues. Trimming removed 2 bases from V and 8 bases from J, with 16 bases in between. DNA of the CDR3: TGCAGTGCTAGAAGGGCGGGGCGGAGCGATGAGCAGTTCTTC. Translating gives CSARRAGRSDEQFF.

Many counts were recorded for this clonotype. The rearrangement uses TRBV9 and TRBJ1-2; a weak D match, TRBD1 (5 bases). The CDR3 sequence is 13 residues long. CDR1 SGDLS and CDR2 YYNGEE come from the germline V gene. Trimming cost V 0 bases and J 2 bases, with 5 bases left between them. CDR3 region: CASSVGQNYGYTF. CDR3 nucleotide sequence: TGTGCCAGCAGCGTAGGACAGAACTATGGCTACACCTTC. Using reference TRBV9 and TRBJ1-2 for the parts outside the CDR3, the full variable domain is DSGVTQTPKHLITATGQRVTLRCSPRSGDLSVYWYQQSLDQGLQFLIQYYNGEERAKGNILERFSAQQFPDLHSELNLSSLELGDSALYFCASSVGQNYGYTFGSGTRLTVV.

The chain joins TRBV12-3 or TRBV12-4 to TRBJ2-1; the match to TRBD2 covers 12 bases. V lost 6 bases to trimming and J lost 6 bases; unmatched junction nucleotides: 9. The CDR3 runs to 16 residues. In DNA form, the CDR3 reads TGTGCCAGCAGCCGGGGGTCTAGCGGGAGGGCCAATGAGCAGTTCTTC. Protein product: CASSRGSSGRANEQFF.

Many counts were recorded for this clonotype. This chain links TRBV7-2 with TRBJ1-3; tentatively, D is TRBD1 (6 bases). This CDR3 spans 16 amino acids. Trimming removed 5 bases at V and 1 base at J, with 15 bases between. Per germline, CDR1 SGHTA and CDR2 FQGNSA. Here the CDR3 reads CASSPRGGLSGNTIYF. The CDR3 nucleotides are TGTGCCAGCAGCCCGAGGGGGGGTTTATCTGGAAACACCATATATTTT.

The V call is TRBV11-1, the J call TRBJ2-7; D remains ambiguous. This CDR3 spans 14 amino acids. The V gene lost 3 bases and the J gene lost 2 bases, with 11 bases spanning the gap. Germline V gene data show CDR1 as SGHAT and CDR2 as FQDESV (reference sequence). CDR3 region: CASSLGPTPYEQYF. The CDR3 DNA reads TGTGCCAGCAGCTTGGGCCCAACCCCCTACGAGCAGTACTTC. Variable domain in full (rest from reference TRBV11-1 and TRBJ2-7): EAEVAQSPRYKITEKSQAVAFWCDPISGHATLYWYRQILGQGPELLVQFQDESVVDDSQLPKDRFSAERLKGVDSTLKIQPAELGDSAMYLCASSLGPTPYEQYFGPGTRLTVT.